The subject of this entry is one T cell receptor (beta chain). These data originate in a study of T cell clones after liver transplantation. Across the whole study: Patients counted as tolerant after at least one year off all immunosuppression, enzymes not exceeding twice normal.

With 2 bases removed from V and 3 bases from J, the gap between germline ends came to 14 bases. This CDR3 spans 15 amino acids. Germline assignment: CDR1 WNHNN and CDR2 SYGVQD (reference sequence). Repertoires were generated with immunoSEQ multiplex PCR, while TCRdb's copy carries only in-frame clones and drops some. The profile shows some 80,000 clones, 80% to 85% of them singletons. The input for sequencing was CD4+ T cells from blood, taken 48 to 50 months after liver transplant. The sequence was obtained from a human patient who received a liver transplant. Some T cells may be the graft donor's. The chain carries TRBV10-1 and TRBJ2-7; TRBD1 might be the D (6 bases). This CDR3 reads CASSEGKGTFYEQYF. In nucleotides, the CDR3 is TGCGCCAGCAGTGAGGGGAAAGGGACATTCTACGAGCAGTACTTC.